This T cell receptor beta chain was sequenced in a study of blood T cells in healthy people across ages. The CDR3 runs 13 residues. Using a J-beta primer mix together with a sample-barcoded 5' primer, a second PCR was run for roughly 6 to 12 cycles. A single record per CDR3 protein comes from TCRdb applying MiXCR to the 5' RACE reads. The table records about 970,000 distinct CDR3 sequences, roughly 51% of them present only once. Only one count was recorded for this clonotype. The junction departs from the called germline gene at one end, perhaps through a read error. The source is a woman aged 60-75 years in good health. The chain couples TRBV12-3 or TRBV12-4 to TRBJ1-6; D is ambiguous. Sequencing was carried out using blood. The CDR3 coding sequence is TGCGCCAGCAGTTTAAACAGCCATTCACCCCTCCACTTT. Protein sequence: CASSLNSHSPLHF.